This T cell receptor (beta chain) was documented in a study of blood T cells in healthy people across ages (dated by TCRdb to the mid-2010s). Describing the broader study: In model experiments, template switching captured about one uniquely barcoded TCR beta cDNA molecule for every two T cells. To avoid experimental bias, donors of different ages were randomly spread across the sequencing lanes. Four age groups were formed from the donors: young (average approximately 17 years), middle-aged (approximately 41), aged (roughly 59) and long-lived (roughly 88). Using deep sequencing normalized with unique cDNA molecular identifiers, the study measured how TCR beta repertoire diversity changes with age. The study analyzed two additional independent replicas of 1 million unique cDNA reads from the same blood draw for two donors, one aged 18 to 30 and one aged 80 or older. Study-wide findings and limitations: Because the CMV infection status of the donors was unknown, age-related changes in expanded clonotypes may potentially have been confounded. Bulk unsorted PBMC profiling prevented conclusive comparison of naive and antigen-experienced compartments. Compared with the aged group, more naive CD4+ T cells, fewer expanded clones and increased TCR diversity were shown by the long-lived group, suggesting age selection. As age increased, observed TCR beta diversity per million T cells dropped in a roughly linear way, and a significant reduction was already evident by age 40. Observed TCR beta diversity correlated strongly with the percentage of naive T cells measured by flow cytometry. Estimates of total diversity based on one million sequenced T cells were considered lower bounds and underestimates.

There are a few counts of this clonotype. This receptor's antigen is unknown. Base quality data are lacking; no much larger clone is found one base away. The donors were roughly 39 Caucasian individuals from Russia, aged 6 to 90 years, who were systemically healthy. Approximately 9.3 milliliters of peripheral blood were drawn from each donor into EDTA-treated Vacutainer tubes. Ficoll-Paque density-gradient centrifugation was used to isolate PBMCs, with at least 6.5 million per sample. Total RNA was extracted from PBMCs with Trizol reagent, with at least 5 micrograms obtained per sample. For every donor, an aliquot of PBMCs went through flow cytometry to measure the percentages of naive CD45RAhigh/CD27high T cells. The method was 5' RACE. Sequenced using an Illumina HiSeq 2500. A second PCR of about 7 to 12 cycles was run with a J-beta primer mix and a sample-barcoded 5' primer. A unique molecular identifier was introduced onto each TCR beta cDNA molecule by a template-switch 5' adaptor carrying 12 random nucleotides. Each sample yielded at least 2.5 million CDR3-containing paired-end reads. First-strand cDNA synthesis was performed from all RNA using the Mint cDNA synthesis kit, with priming by a TRBC-specific oligonucleotide. After uracil-DNA glycosylase treatment, a first 18-cycle PCR used universal primers M1SS and BC2_uni_R on all cDNA. As for how the authors treated the data: Each sample was normalized by randomly selecting 1 million high-quality reads, each carrying a distinct molecular identifier. Reads sharing molecular identifiers were discarded rather than binned into consensus sequences. MiTCR, with a Q25 quality threshold and the strictest error-elimination algorithm, was used for CDR3 identification, clonotype clustering and error correction. A nonparametric unseen species model with Euler transformation was used to estimate a lower bound on total TCR beta diversity. TCRdb took the public reads, trimmed them with fastp at Q25, ran MiXCR for clone calling and kept in-frame beta chains. Every distinct CDR3 protein forms one entry, paired with its most common genes and DNA. It is TCRdb's table, rather than the study itself, that gives the V and J calls and clone size. For this sample the table gives about 1.8 million distinct CDR3 sequences, of which roughly 50% were detected only once. The ten largest clones capture over 2% of the sample.

The receptor was derived from a woman aged 40 to 55 in good health. The sample was blood.

CDR3 protein: CSARDGGGGFYNEQFF. At the DNA level, the sequence is TGCAGTGCTAGAGATGGCGGCGGGGGCTTCTACAATGAGCAGTTCTTC. The receptor chain draws on TRBV20-1 and TRBJ2-1; a tentative D match to TRBD2 spans 7 bases. The CDR3 goes from the cysteine to the phenylalanine over 16 residues. Just CDR3 DNA is preserved here, 48 bases in frame from base 1. The V and J ends are trimmed by 0 bases and 3 bases, leaving 15 bases between them. The germline V gene (reference sequence) gives CDR1 as DFQATT and CDR2 as SNEGSKA.